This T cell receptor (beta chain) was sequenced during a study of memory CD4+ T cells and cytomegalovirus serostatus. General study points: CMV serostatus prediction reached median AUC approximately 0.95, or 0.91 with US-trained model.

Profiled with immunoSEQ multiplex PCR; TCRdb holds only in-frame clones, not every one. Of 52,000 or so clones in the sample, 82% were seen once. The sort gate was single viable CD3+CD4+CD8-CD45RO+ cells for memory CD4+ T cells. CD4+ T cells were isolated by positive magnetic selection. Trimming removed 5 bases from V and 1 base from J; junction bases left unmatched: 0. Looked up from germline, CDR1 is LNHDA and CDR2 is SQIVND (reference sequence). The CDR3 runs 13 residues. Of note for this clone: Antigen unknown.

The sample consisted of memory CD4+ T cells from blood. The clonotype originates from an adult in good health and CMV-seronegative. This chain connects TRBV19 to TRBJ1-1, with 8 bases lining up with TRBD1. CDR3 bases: TGTGCCAGTAGTGGACAGGGGAACACTGAAGCTTTCTTT. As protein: CASSGQGNTEAFF.